Listed here are 2 T cell receptor beta chains from one sample, sequenced in a study of T cell changes during pregnancy in multiple sclerosis. Clones were sequenced by immunoSEQ multiplex PCR, and TCRdb holds only the in-frame ones, with some missing. The sample has some 70,000 clones; roughly nine tenths are singletons. The sample here was peripheral blood, taken in the third trimester of pregnancy. The receptors stem from a female donor with multiple sclerosis, enrolled in a pregnancy study.

The CDR3 DNA reads as TGTGCCAGCAGCTTACGATTGACAGGCCTGTACACTGAAGCTTTCTTT. Amino acid sequence: CASSLRLTGLYTEAFF. This sequence joins TRBV11-2 and TRBJ1-1; D might be TRBD1 (6 bases). The CDR3 runs 16 residues. Deletions cut 2 bases from V and 3 bases from J, with 16 bases between. Germline V gene data show CDR1 as SGHAT and CDR2 as FQNNGV.

V and J are TRBV5-1 and TRBJ2-7; weak D call: TRBD1 (7 bases). This CDR3 spans 14 amino acids. From germline, CDR1 is SGHRS and CDR2 YFSETQ. The V end lost 6 bases, the J end lost 6 bases, and 19 bases lay between the germline ends. Here the CDR3 reads CASNPGGNLLEQYF. In DNA form, the CDR3 reads TGCGCCAGCAACCCAGGGGGGAACCTCCTCGAGCAGTACTTC. Full variable domain (remainder filled in from reference TRBV5-1 and TRBJ2-7): KAGVTQTPRYLIKTRGQQVTLSCSPISGHRSVSWYQQTPGQGLQFLFEYFSETQRNKGNFPGRFSGRQFSNSRSEMNVSTLELGDSALYLCASNPGGNLLEQYFGPGTRLTVT.